This entry lists 16 T cell receptor beta chains sequenced from one sample in a study of regulatory T cells in long-lasting Graves disease (dated by TCRdb to about 2021). The library was made by multiplex PCR. These reads were obtained on an Illumina HiSeq 4000. To build TCR beta libraries, CDR3 regions were amplified by Arm-PCR using iRepertoire HTBI primers. TCRdb reanalyzed the raw reads on its own, using fastp at Q25 for trimming and MiXCR for clone calling, and kept in-frame beta chains. Each CDR3 protein appears once, grouped with its most common genes and DNA. For this sample the table gives under 500,000 distinct CDR3 sequences, of which around 21% were detected only once. 7% to 9.5% of the sample is held by the ten biggest clonotypes. In light of the paper, this sample's time point label describes: persistent/refractory GD, antithyroid drugs over 5 years with positive TRAb. For both TCR sequencing and RNA sequencing, RNA was extracted from PBMCs using TRIzol.

The material was peripheral blood mononuclear cells (PBMCs), obtained when the disease was refractory, from a patient treated with antithyroid drugs. The receptors derive from a female donor with Graves disease.

The sample holds many counts of this clonotype. V is TRBV12-3 or TRBV12-4 and J is TRBJ2-7, with D perhaps TRBD1 (5 bases). The CDR3 totals 13 residues. V lost 6 bases and J lost 4, with 13 bases in between. The CDR3 DNA sequence: TGTGCCAGCAGATTGGACAATTATTACGAGCAGTACTTC. This gives the protein CASRLDNYYEQYF.

With regard to this clonotype: This sequence is one base from a far larger clone and is likely a read error. V is TRBV7-3 and J is TRBJ1-1; D call uncertain. The CDR3 spans 14 residues. CDR1 SGHTA and CDR2 FQGTGA come from the germline V gene. For the CDR3, the DNA is TGTGCCAGCAGTGAACTGCGGGCGAACACTGGAGCTTTCTTT. Amino acid sequence: CASSELRANTGAFF.

This clonotype appeared a few times. The chain employs TRBV12-3 or TRBV12-4 and TRBJ1-3; D gene uncertain. The CDR3 runs to 14 residues. Trimming removed 6 bases from V and 0 bases from J, with 9 bases in between. In nucleotides, the CDR3 is TGTGCCAGCAGCCCCTCCCCCTCTGGAAACACCATATATTTT. Amino acid sequence: CASSPSPSGNTIYF.

In this sample, this clonotype turned up a few times. This chain connects TRBV11-2 to TRBJ2-5, with a possible D match to TRBD2 (5 bases). Germline loops: CDR1 SGHAT, CDR2 FQNNGV. The ends were cut back, 1 base at V and 2 bases at J, with 17 bases in the middle. The CDR3 is made up of 17 amino acids. The CDR3: CASSLAPPGTGQETQYF. The CDR3 region has the DNA TGTGCCAGCAGCTTAGCCCCCCCCGGAACGGGGCAAGAGACCCAGTACTTC. Full variable domain (missing parts from reference TRBV11-2 and TRBJ2-5): EAGVAQSPRYKIIEKRQSVAFWCNPISGHATLYWYQQILGQGPKLLIQFQNNGVVDDSQLPKDRFSAERLKGVDSTLKIQPAKLEDSAVYLCASSLAPPGTGQETQYFGPGTRLLVL.

In its sample, this clonotype was seen many times. The V and J genes are TRBV6-5 and TRBJ2-2; tentative D call: TRBD2 (6 bases). Trimming cost V 4 bases and J 1 base, with 13 bases left between them. The length of the CDR3 is 16 residues. In germline, CDR1 is MNHEY, CDR2 SVGAGI. Here the CDR3 reads CASSSLSGVNTGELFF. In DNA form, the CDR3 reads TGTGCCAGCAGTTCCCTTAGCGGAGTGAACACCGGGGAGCTGTTTTTT.

The chain is built from TRBV12-3 or TRBV12-4 and TRBJ2-2, with D uncertain. Trimming shortened V by 6 bases and J by 3 bases, and 14 bases separated the two germline ends. The CDR3 runs to 15 residues. In DNA, the CDR3 is TGTGCCAGCAGGGTCGTTAAATCGGACACCGGGGAGCTGTTTTTT. It is translated as CASRVVKSDTGELFF.

This clonotype appeared a few times. This chain links TRBV6-1 with TRBJ2-7, with TRBD1 matching 10 bases. The CDR3 runs 15 residues. V was pared by 6 bases and J by 3 bases, with 8 bases of the junction left unmatched. Germline CDR1 MNHNS, CDR2 SASEGT. Here the CDR3 reads CASSHPGTGVYEQYF. The CDR3 DNA is TGTGCCAGCAGCCACCCCGGGACAGGGGTCTACGAGCAGTACTTC.

This clonotype was counted only a few times. The V gene is TRBV6-1, the J gene TRBJ1-6, with a weak D call TRBD1 (5 bases). The CDR3 is 13 residues long. CDR1 is MNHNS and CDR2 is SASEGT in the germline V gene. Trimming cost V 4 bases and J 11 bases, with 12 bases left between them. The CDR3, as DNA: TGTGCCAGCAGTGGACAGACGGGCCCACCCCTCCACTTT. This sequence encodes CASSGQTGPPLHF.

As for this clonotype: A clone one base away is much larger, so this may be a read error. The chain recombines TRBV5-4 with TRBJ2-5, with 10 bases matching TRBD1. CDR3 length: 15 residues. Germline lookup yields CDR1 SGHNT and CDR2 YYREEE (reference sequence). V lost 2 bases, J lost 10 bases, and 11 bases stayed unmatched. CDR3 nucleotides: TGTGCCAGCAGCTTACCCGGGACAGGGGCGATGAACCAGTACTTC. It specifies CASSLPGTGAMNQYF.

This chain connects TRBV10-3 to TRBJ2-4; 7 bases are a match to TRBD1. Germline loops: CDR1 ENHRY, CDR2 SYGVKD. CDR3 length equals 13 residues. The trim removed 5 bases at V and 6 bases at J, leaving 4 bases unmatched. This chain's CDR3 is CAISLDRRNIQYF. CDR3 nucleotide sequence: TGTGCCATCAGTTTGGACAGGAGAAACATTCAGTACTTC.

This clonotype was seen at least ten times. The chain employs TRBV7-8 and TRBJ1-5; a possible D gene is TRBD1 (6 bases). The CDR3 runs 16 residues. In germline, CDR1 is SGHVS, CDR2 FQNEAQ. V lost 6 bases and J lost 1, with 16 bases in between. CDR3 region: CASRSGARGSNQPQHF. The CDR3 bases are TGTGCCAGCAGATCAGGGGCCCGAGGGAGCAATCAGCCCCAGCATTTT.

The chain has TRBV7-4 and TRBJ2-2; TRBD2 agrees at 7 bases. After removal of 3 bases from V and 1 base from J, the junction contained 5 bases not matched to a gene. Germline assignment: CDR1 SGHVT and CDR2 SQSDAQ. The CDR3 has 16 residues. CDR3 nucleotide sequence: TGTGCCAGCAGCTTGGAGGGAGGGGTGAACACCGGGGAGCTGTTTTTT. Translating it yields CASSLEGGVNTGELFF. The full variable domain, its missing parts supplied by reference TRBV7-4 and TRBJ2-2, is GAGVSQSPRYKVAKRGRDVALRCDSISGHVTLYWYRQTLGQGSEVLTYSQSDAQRDKSGRPSGRFSAERPERSVSTLKIQRTEQGDSAVYLCASSLEGGVNTGELFFGEGSRLTVL.

V is TRBV18 and J is TRBJ1-3, with D possibly TRBD1 on 5 matching bases. Trimming removed 5 bases at V and 3 bases at J, with 8 bases between. This CDR3 spans 13 amino acids. CDR1 is KGHSH and CDR2 is LQKENI in the germline V gene. CDR3 region: CASSTTDGNTIYF. CDR3 in DNA: TGTGCCAGCTCAACGACAGATGGAAACACCATATATTTT.

This clonotype was seen a few times. V is TRBV29-1 and J is TRBJ2-2, with D unresolved. V was shortened by 4 bases and J by 5 bases, with 8 bases between the two germline ends. Germline V CDR1 and CDR2: SQVTM, ANQGSEA. This CDR3 is 12 amino acids long. The CDR3 DNA reads TGCAGCGTTGTCTGGCGGACCGGGGAGCTGTTTTTT. The encoded protein is CSVVWRTGELFF.

This clonotype was detected a few times. Written as DNA, the CDR3 is TGTGCCAGCAGTTACACCTTAGCGGGAGAGGGTGGTGAGCAGTTCTTC. Its protein product is CASSYTLAGEGGEQFF. This rearrangement joins TRBV6-5 to TRBJ2-1; 9 bases align to TRBD2. With V trimmed by 2 bases and J by 9 bases, 11 bases remained unmatched. The germline V gene has CDR1 MNHEY and CDR2 SVGAGI. The CDR3 has 16 amino acids.

This clonotype appeared many times. The V call is TRBV7-8, the J call TRBJ1-2; D is uncertain. This CDR3 contains 12 residues. The ends were cut back, 1 base at V and 3 bases at J, with 3 bases in the middle. Germline lookup yields CDR1 SGHVS and CDR2 FQNEAQ. The chain's CDR3 is CASSLVDYGYTF. In DNA, the CDR3 is TGTGCCAGCAGCTTAGTGGACTATGGCTACACCTTC.